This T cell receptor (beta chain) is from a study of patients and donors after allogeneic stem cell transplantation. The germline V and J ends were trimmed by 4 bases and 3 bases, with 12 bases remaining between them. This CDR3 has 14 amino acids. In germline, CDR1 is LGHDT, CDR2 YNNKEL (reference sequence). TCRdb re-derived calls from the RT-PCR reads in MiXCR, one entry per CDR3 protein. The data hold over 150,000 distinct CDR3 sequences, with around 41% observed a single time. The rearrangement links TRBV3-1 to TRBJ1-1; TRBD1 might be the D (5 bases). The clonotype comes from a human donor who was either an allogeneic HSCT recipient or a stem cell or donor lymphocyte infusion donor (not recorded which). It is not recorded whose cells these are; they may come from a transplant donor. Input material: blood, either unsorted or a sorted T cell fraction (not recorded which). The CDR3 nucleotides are TGTGCCAGCAGCCCGGGACGGGCGGACACTGAAGCTTTCTTT. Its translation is CASSPGRADTEAFF.